The source of this TCR beta chain is a study of shared clonotypes between healthy human individuals. This clone occurred once. Germline V lookup: CDR1 MNHEY, CDR2 SMNVEV (reference sequence). The V end lost 3 bases, the J end lost 6 bases, and 10 bases lay between the germline ends. The CDR3 covers 13 residues. TCRdb's table, derived via immunoSEQ multiplex PCR, lists solely in-frame clones and lacks some. Of some 500,000 clones listed, roughly 95% were seen once; the top ten hold approximately 0.067%. Sequenced input: naive CD4+ T cells sorted from blood. Subset: CD45RA+ positively selected. The receptor's source is a woman aged 30 to 39 in good health. This chain uses TRBV27 with TRBJ2-3, with D maybe TRBD2 (5 bases). CDR3 coding DNA: TGTGCCAGCAGTTTGGGAGAATGGGATACGCAGTATTTT. Translating gives CASSLGEWDTQYF.